The T cell receptor beta chain described here comes from a study of T cell repertoires in cytomegalovirus infection. The wider study: Newly reported HLA-C-restricted and thoroughly characterized HLA-B-restricted CMV epitopes were employed.

In TCRdb, the reads were re-called with MiXCR into one record per CDR3 protein. In the table there are hundreds of thousands of distinct CDR3 sequences, about 42% of which are singletons. The CDR3 consists of 15 residues. The V end was cut by 3 bases, the J end by 0 bases, with 9 bases between. The sample holds a few counts of this clonotype. Its antigen is still unknown. The clonotype originates from a human donor in good health (CMV status not recorded). Some clones in this sample may be carry-over from other donors' samples. Source: cultured PBMCs, taken from culture after CMV antigen stimulation. The chain uses TRBV12-3 or TRBV12-4 and TRBJ1-3; no reliable D call. The CDR3 sequence is CASSFMGFSGNTIYF. The CDR3 DNA is TGTGCCAGCAGTTTTATGGGGTTCTCTGGAAACACCATATATTTT.